Below are 30 T cell receptor beta chains sequenced from a single sample in a study of control samples from healthy donors and cancer patients. The assay was immunoSEQ multiplex PCR, and TCRdb's table has in-frame clones only and misses some. This table holds about 150,000 clones, 93% found once. Sequenced sample: blood. All receptors come from a man younger than 35 in good health.

The chain has TRBV19 and TRBJ1-5; tentatively, D is TRBD1 (6 bases). The CDR3 has 15 amino acids. The V end was cut by 5 bases, the J end by 5 bases, with 16 bases between. CDR1 LNHDA and CDR2 SQIVND come from the germline V gene (reference sequence). CDR3 loop: CASSPGGRRDQPQHF. The CDR3 DNA sequence: TGTGCCAGTAGTCCCGGGGGGCGAAGAGATCAGCCCCAGCATTTT.

The chain employs TRBV27 and TRBJ2-1; 10 bases map to TRBD2. This CDR3 is 15 amino acids long. The germline gives CDR1 MNHEY, CDR2 SMNVEV (reference sequence). V shed 2 bases and J 7 bases; nucleotides not matched to a gene: 5. The CDR3 sequence is CASSLGTSGKNEQFF. CDR3 bases: TGTGCCAGCAGTTTAGGCACTAGCGGGAAGAATGAGCAGTTCTTC.

The rearrangement joins TRBV15 to TRBJ1-5; D unclear. Germline V CDR1 and CDR2: LNHNV, YYDKDF (reference sequence). Trimming shortened V by 5 bases and J by 2 bases, and 7 bases separated the two germline ends. The CDR3 length is 13 residues. The CDR3 sequence: CATSEQGNQPQHF. For the CDR3, the DNA is TGTGCCACCAGCGAGCAGGGCAATCAGCCCCAGCATTTT.

This chain connects TRBV7-9 to TRBJ1-1, with TRBD1 matching 10 bases. This CDR3 spans 17 amino acids. The V segment lost 5 bases and the J segment 0 bases; nucleotides outside the gene matches: 9. Germline CDR1 SEHNR, CDR2 FQNEAQ (reference sequence). The CDR3 nucleotides read TGTGCCAGCAGCCCTTCCGGGACAGGGGTGGTGAACACTGAAGCTTTCTTT. As protein: CASSPSGTGVVNTEAFF.

The chain combines TRBV19 with TRBJ1-4; D is ambiguous. Germline V gives CDR1 LNHDA, CDR2 SQIVND (reference sequence). The V and J ends lost 11 bases and 0 bases respectively, with 13 bases between them. This CDR3 contains 14 residues. The CDR3 spells CASDSPTTNEKLFF. CDR3 nucleotides: TGTGCCTCCGATTCCCCAACAACTAATGAAAAACTGTTTTTT.

The rearrangement joins TRBV10-3 to TRBJ2-3, with TRBD2 matching over 8 bases. The CDR3 consists of 13 residues. V was clipped by 8 bases and J by 3 bases; unmatched bases: 4. CDR1 is ENHRY, CDR2 SYGVKD, per germline. The CDR3 DNA reads TGTGCCATCGCGCGGGAGGATACAGATACGCAGTATTTT. Translated: CAIAREDTDTQYF.

The chain joins TRBV6-6 to TRBJ1-6; 10 bases are shared with TRBD1. This CDR3 is built from 15 residues. Germline assignment: CDR1 MNHNY and CDR2 SVGAGI (reference sequence). J gave up 8 bases and V 0 bases, and 1 base lay outside the gene matches. CDR3 sequence reads: CASSYSGTGDSPLHF. The CDR3 DNA follows: TGTGCCAGCAGTTACTCGGGGACAGGGGATTCACCCCTCCACTTT.

V usage is TRBV27 and J usage is TRBJ2-7; no definite D call. Per the germline V gene, CDR1 is MNHEY and CDR2 is SMNVEV (reference sequence). The CDR3 consists of 15 residues. The V end was cut by 0 bases, the J end by 3 bases, with 12 bases between. The DNA for the CDR3 is TGTGCCAGCAGTTTATCCCGGGTAGCAGTCTACGAGCAGTACTTC. Its protein is CASSLSRVAVYEQYF.

CDR3 protein: CASSPSGQDNYGYTF. CDR3 DNA: TGTGCCAGCTCACCCTCTGGACAGGATAACTATGGCTACACCTTC. The V call is TRBV18, the J call TRBJ1-2; TRBD1 matches at 7 bases. Germline-derived CDR1 and CDR2 are KGHSH and LQKENI. V lost 3 bases and J lost 1; bases outside the gene matches: 5. CDR3 length: 15 residues.

This clone was recorded only once. Other DNA sequences in this sample translate to the same CDR3. Here the CDR3 reads CASSFSNQPQHF. As DNA, the CDR3 is TGTGCCAGCAGTTTCAGCAATCAGCCCCAGCATTTT. The chain recombines TRBV27 with TRBJ1-5; D not resolved. V was trimmed by 3 bases and J by 1 base, leaving 1 base between them. Per the germline V gene, CDR1 is MNHEY and CDR2 is SMNVEV (reference sequence). The CDR3 runs 12 residues.

This chain links TRBV6-5 with TRBJ2-5; 8 bases map to TRBD1. This CDR3 region has 13 residues. Germline trimming cut 5 bases from V and 5 bases from J; bases unmatched to any gene: 4. The V gene's germline CDR1 is MNHEY and CDR2 SVGAGI. CDR3 loop: CASSPRQGETQYF. The DNA of the CDR3 is TGTGCCAGCAGTCCCAGACAGGGGGAGACCCAGTACTTC.

The gene calls are TRBV6-5 and TRBJ1-2; D is ambiguous. Trimming removed 8 bases at V and 5 bases at J, with 18 bases between. The CDR3 contains 14 residues. Germline CDR1 is MNHEY and CDR2 is SVGAGI. This CDR3 is CASGSPRREYGYTF. CDR3 sequence (DNA): TGTGCCAGCGGATCCCCCCGCCGAGAGTATGGCTACACCTTC.

The chain has TRBV2 and TRBJ2-7; D might be TRBD1 or TRBD2, each matching 5 bases. The CDR3 runs to 15 residues. CDR1 and CDR2 (germline): SNHLY, FYNNEI. The germline V and J ends were trimmed by 6 bases and 2 bases, with 17 bases remaining between them. CDR3 coding DNA: TGTGCCAGCAGGGAACGGGGCGCGCTGGCCTACGAGCAGTACTTC. This gives the protein CASRERGALAYEQYF.

The chain carries TRBV19 and TRBJ2-1; 12 bases map to TRBD2. Germline V lookup: CDR1 LNHDA, CDR2 SQIVND (reference sequence). The CDR3 length is 18 residues. The J segment lost 8 bases and the V segment lost 9 bases, leaving 20 bases of the junction unmatched. The CDR3 coding sequence is TGTGCCAGCAAAACCCGGGGAGGACTAGCGGGAAGCGCCCATGAGCAGTTCTTC. Translation: CASKTRGGLAGSAHEQFF.

This CDR3 reads CASSPLGRDNYGYTF. As DNA, the CDR3 is TGCGCCAGCAGCCCCCTAGGGAGGGACAACTATGGCTACACCTTC. The gene calls are TRBV4-1 and TRBJ1-2; weak D call: TRBD1 (5 bases). Trimming took off 4 bases at V and 2 bases at J, with 14 bases between the two ends. The CDR3 consists of 15 residues. Germline values: CDR1 MGHRA, CDR2 YSYEKL.

This clone was picked up one time. V and J are TRBV6-5 and TRBJ2-7; 7 bases agree with TRBD2. Trimming cost V 1 base and J 1 base; bases outside gene matches: 1. Germline V gene sequence: CDR1 MNHEY, CDR2 SVGAGI. The CDR3 has 14 residues. CDR3 sequence: CASSYFSGSYEQYF. In nucleotides, the CDR3 is TGTGCCAGCAGTTACTTTAGCGGGTCCTACGAGCAGTACTTC.

The chain employs TRBV4-1 and TRBJ1-1; no clear D. Germline CDR1 MGHRA, CDR2 YSYEKL. V shed 1 base and J shed 2 bases, with 11 bases lying between them. This CDR3 has 15 residues. The CDR3 reads CASSQVRVLNTEAFF. As DNA, the CDR3 is TGCGCCAGCAGCCAAGTCCGGGTTCTAAACACTGAAGCTTTCTTT.

The CDR3 coding sequence is TGTGCCTGGAGTGGTCAGCAAAATGAAAAACTGTTTTTT. Translating it yields CAWSGQQNEKLFF. This chain links TRBV30 with TRBJ1-4; D not certain. Germline CDR1 and CDR2: GTSNPN and SVGIG (reference sequence). The CDR3 extends over 13 amino acids. V gave up 1 base and J gave up 5 bases, with 8 bases separating them.

This clone was seen a handful of times. The gene calls are TRBV28 and TRBJ1-2; a weak D match, TRBD1 (5 bases). The V end lost 8 bases, the J end lost 8 bases, and 30 bases lay between the germline ends. From germline, CDR1 is MDHEN and CDR2 SYDVKM. The CDR3 extends over 17 amino acids. CDR3 protein: CASFPNWGKWVTGGYTF. The CDR3 DNA reads TGTGCCAGCTTCCCCAATTGGGGGAAATGGGTGACGGGCGGCTACACCTTC.

This chain links TRBV25-1 with TRBJ2-1, with 8 bases lining up with TRBD2. The CDR3 contains 12 residues. Losses at the gene ends were 6 bases for V and 7 bases for J; bases not matched to a gene: 2. Germline values: CDR1 MGHDK, CDR2 SYGVNS. The CDR3 region is CASSPGGNEQFF. The CDR3 DNA is TGTGCCAGCAGCCCGGGGGGGAATGAGCAGTTCTTC.

This sequence joins TRBV28 and TRBJ1-2; TRBD1 matches 9 bases. CDR1 MDHEN and CDR2 SYDVKM come from the germline V gene. This CDR3 spans 14 amino acids. Germline trimming cut 5 bases from V and 8 bases from J; bases unmatched to any gene: 9. CDR3: CASSGPRTGDGYTF. In nucleotides, the CDR3 is TGTGCCAGCAGTGGTCCTCGGACAGGGGACGGCTACACCTTC.

J is TRBJ2-1 and V is TRBV11-2; D gene ambiguous. CDR1 is SGHAT, CDR2 FQNNGV, per germline. The V end lost 5 bases, the J end lost 0 bases, and 11 bases lay between the germline ends. The CDR3 sequence is 15 residues long. In DNA form, the CDR3 reads TGTGCCAGCAGCCCCAGGACGAGCTCCTACAATGAGCAGTTCTTC. As protein: CASSPRTSSYNEQFF. The whole variable domain, filled in from reference TRBV11-2 and TRBJ2-1, reads EAGVAQSPRYKIIEKRQSVAFWCNPISGHATLYWYQQILGQGPKLLIQFQNNGVVDDSQLPKDRFSAERLKGVDSTLKIQPAKLEDSAVYLCASSPRTSSYNEQFFGPGTRLTVL.

The rearrangement uses TRBV5-1 and TRBJ2-4; no definite D call. The CDR3 covers 15 residues. Germline V gene lookup returns CDR1 SGHRS and CDR2 YFSETQ. The V end lost 1 base, the J end lost 8 bases, and 16 bases lay between the germline ends. CDR3 residues: CASSLRPEGWDIQYF. The CDR3 DNA follows: TGCGCCAGCAGCTTGCGTCCAGAAGGGTGGGACATTCAGTACTTC.

The chain combines TRBV29-1 with TRBJ1-6; weak D call: TRBD1 (5 bases). Trimming pared 6 bases from V and 9 bases from J, leaving 12 bases between. Germline assignment: CDR1 SQVTM and CDR2 ANQGSEA. CDR3 length: 12 amino acids. Here the CDR3 reads CSVQTVGSPLHF. CDR3 in DNA: TGCAGCGTGCAGACAGTAGGTTCACCCCTCCACTTT.

The chain is built from TRBV6-6 and TRBJ2-2, with D uncertain. Germline V lookup: CDR1 MNHNY, CDR2 SVGAGI (reference sequence). The CDR3 spans 15 residues. The V end was cut by 0 bases, the J end by 7 bases, with 12 bases between. DNA of the CDR3: TGTGCCAGCAGTTACTCGACGCCCCCTTTCGGGGAGCTGTTTTTT. Translating it yields CASSYSTPPFGELFF.

The chain recombines TRBV29-1 with TRBJ1-6; 7 bases match TRBD1. The CDR3 extends over 16 amino acids. Germline V CDR1 and CDR2: SQVTM, ANQGSEA. The V gene end was trimmed by 6 bases and the J gene end by 6 bases; junction bases not matched to a gene: 14. In DNA form, the CDR3 reads TGCAGCGTCGAAAGCTCCCGACAGGGCCCTAATTCACCCCTCCACTTT. It codes for CSVESSRQGPNSPLHF.

The CDR3 loop is CASSFGAGQGHTEAFF. Written as DNA, the CDR3 is TGCGCCAGCAGCTTTGGGGCGGGGCAGGGGCACACTGAAGCTTTCTTT. V gene TRBV5-1 combines with J gene TRBJ1-1, with a weak D call TRBD1 (6 bases). The CDR3 is made up of 16 amino acids. The V gene lost 2 bases and the J gene lost 3 bases, with 17 bases spanning the gap. The germline gives CDR1 SGHRS, CDR2 YFSETQ. The full variable domain, completed using reference TRBV5-1 and TRBJ1-1, is KAGVTQTPRYLIKTRGQQVTLSCSPISGHRSVSWYQQTPGQGLQFLFEYFSETQRNKGNFPGRFSGRQFSNSRSEMNVSTLELGDSALYLCASSFGAGQGHTEAFFGQGTRLTVV.

The chain employs TRBV6-5 and TRBJ1-6; D uncertain. V was trimmed by 8 bases and J by 8 bases, leaving 19 bases between them. CDR3 size: 15 residues. Germline-derived CDR1 and CDR2 are MNHEY and SVGAGI. DNA of the CDR3: TGTGCCAGCCGCCAAGCTTCCGATAGTCATTCACCCCTCCACTTT. It encodes CASRQASDSHSPLHF.

J is TRBJ1-1 and V is TRBV9; tentatively, D is TRBD1 (6 bases). V shed 6 bases and J shed 0 bases, with 12 bases lying between them. The CDR3 extends over 14 amino acids. Looked up from germline, CDR1 is SGDLS and CDR2 is YYNGEE. The CDR3 loop reads CASTKDSLNTEAFF. CDR3 nucleotide sequence: TGTGCCAGCACCAAGGACAGTTTGAACACTGAAGCTTTCTTT. Variable domain in full (rest from reference TRBV9 and TRBJ1-1): DSGVTQTPKHLITATGQRVTLRCSPRSGDLSVYWYQQSLDQGLQFLIQYYNGEERAKGNILERFSAQQFPDLHSELNLSSLELGDSALYFCASTKDSLNTEAFFGQGTRLTVV.

The J gene is TRBJ1-2, the V gene TRBV9, with 10 bases aligning to TRBD1. The germline V gene has CDR1 SGDLS and CDR2 YYNGEE. CDR3 length equals 17 residues. The junction had 7 bases not matched to a gene; V was cut back by 2 bases and J by 0 bases. The DNA for the CDR3 is TGTGCCAGCAGCGTTCCGGGACAGGGGATAACTAACTATGGCTACACCTTC. As protein: CASSVPGQGITNYGYTF. Using reference TRBV9 and TRBJ1-2 for the parts outside the CDR3, the full variable domain is DSGVTQTPKHLITATGQRVTLRCSPRSGDLSVYWYQQSLDQGLQFLIQYYNGEERAKGNILERFSAQQFPDLHSELNLSSLELGDSALYFCASSVPGQGITNYGYTFGSGTRLTVV.